This T cell receptor beta chain is drawn from a study of radiation and T cells in renal cell carcinoma. Study-wide findings and caveats: From baseline, blood top tumor clonotypes peaked at 2 weeks post-radiation.

About this clone itself: Its antigen is unidentified.

Time point noted: blood 2 weeks post-SBRT. Treatment indicated: 15 Gy SBRT to primary tumor, nephrectomy 4 weeks later. Blood was sampled at baseline, 2 weeks and 4 weeks after SBRT. The tumor was a clear cell renal cell carcinoma. V lost 6 bases, J lost 5 bases, and 7 bases stayed unmatched. The germline V gene encodes CDR1 MNHNS and CDR2 SASEGT. The CDR3 is 14 amino acids. Some clones are missing from TCRdb's copy, which holds only in-frame ones; the method was immunoSEQ multiplex PCR. This sample has roughly 150,000 clones, with roughly 87% found just once. The receptor comes from a woman in her forties or fifties with renal cell carcinoma. Specimen: blood, collected from a patient whose treatment included radiotherapy and nephrectomy. The chain employs TRBV6-1 and TRBJ1-1, with TRBD1 matching over 9 bases. CDR3 DNA sequence: TGTGCCAGCAGGCGGGACAGGGCATCAACTGAAGCTTTCTTT. Translated: CASRRDRASTEAFF.